The 3 T cell receptor beta chains below come from one sample, sequenced in a study of cytomegalovirus exposure and HLA in healthy donors. Primers: 60 Vbeta forward and 13 Jbeta reverse. Profiled with immunoSEQ multiplex PCR; TCRdb holds only in-frame clones, not every one. The data contain about 130,000 clones, roughly 70% of them singletons. Sequenced: PBMCs. These receptors all come from a woman aged 35 to 49 in good health and CMV-seropositive.

V gene TRBV7-2 combines with J gene TRBJ2-1, with TRBD2 matching 8 bases. The CDR3 runs 18 residues. Germline-derived CDR1 and CDR2 are SGHTA and FQGNSA. V lost 5 bases to trimming and J lost 3 bases; unmatched junction nucleotides: 15. The CDR3 here is CASSPGGGRVGSYNEQFF. In DNA form, the CDR3 reads TGTGCCAGCAGCCCCGGGGGGGGGCGAGTAGGAAGCTACAATGAGCAGTTCTTC.

The chain employs TRBV7-2 and TRBJ1-3, with 9 bases fitting TRBD1. CDR1 and CDR2 from the germline V gene are SGHTA and FQGNSA. The CDR3 totals 17 residues. Trimming cost V 2 bases and J 2 bases; bases outside gene matches: 7. The CDR3 is CASSLTGGQIAGNTIYF. The CDR3 nucleotides are TGTGCCAGCAGCTTAACAGGGGGCCAGATTGCTGGAAACACCATATATTTT. Variable domain in full (rest from reference TRBV7-2 and TRBJ1-3): GAGVSQSPSNKVTEKGKDVELRCDPISGHTALYWYRQSLGQGLEFLIYFQGNSAPDKSGLPSDRFSAERTGGSVSTLTIQRTQQEDSAVYLCASSLTGGQIAGNTIYFGEGSWLTVV.

The chain has TRBV7-6 and TRBJ2-2; TRBD2 agrees at 9 bases. Germline values: CDR1 SGHVS, CDR2 FNYEAQ. V dropped 6 bases and J dropped 7; count of bases not matched to a gene: 9. CDR3 length equals 15 residues. In nucleotides, the CDR3 is TGTGCCAGCAGGATTAGCGGGAGTCCTAACGGGGAGCTGTTTTTT. Protein product: CASRISGSPNGELFF.